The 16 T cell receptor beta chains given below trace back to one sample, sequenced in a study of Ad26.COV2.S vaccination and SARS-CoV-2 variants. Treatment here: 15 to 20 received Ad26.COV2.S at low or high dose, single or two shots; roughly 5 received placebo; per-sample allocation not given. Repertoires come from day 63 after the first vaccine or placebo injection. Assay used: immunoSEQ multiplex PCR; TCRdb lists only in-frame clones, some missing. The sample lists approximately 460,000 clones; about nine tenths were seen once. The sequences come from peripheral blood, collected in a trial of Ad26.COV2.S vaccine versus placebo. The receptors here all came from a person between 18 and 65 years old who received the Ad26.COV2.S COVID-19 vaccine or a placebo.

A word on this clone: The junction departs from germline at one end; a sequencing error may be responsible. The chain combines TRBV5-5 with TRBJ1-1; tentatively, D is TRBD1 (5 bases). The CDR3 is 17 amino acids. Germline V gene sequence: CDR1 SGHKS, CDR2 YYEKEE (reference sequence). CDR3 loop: CASSLSGANSWNAEAFF. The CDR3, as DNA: TGTGCCAGCAGCTTGTCTGGGGCGAATTCCTGGAACGCTGAAGCTTTCTTT.

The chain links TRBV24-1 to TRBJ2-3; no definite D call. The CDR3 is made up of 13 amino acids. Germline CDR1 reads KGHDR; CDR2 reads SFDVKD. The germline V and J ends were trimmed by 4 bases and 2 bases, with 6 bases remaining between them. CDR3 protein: CATSESNTDTQYF. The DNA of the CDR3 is TGTGCCACCAGTGAATCTAACACAGATACGCAGTATTTT.

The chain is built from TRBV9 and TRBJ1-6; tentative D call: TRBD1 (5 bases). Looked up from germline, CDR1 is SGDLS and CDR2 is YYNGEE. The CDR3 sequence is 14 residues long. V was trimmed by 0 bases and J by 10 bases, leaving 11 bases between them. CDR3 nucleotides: TGTGCCAGCAGCGTAGGAGGGACGGGATCACCCCTCCACTTT. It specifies CASSVGGTGSPLHF.

The CDR3 loop is CASSLRRFTRNTEAFF. CDR3 bases: TGTGCCAGCAGTTTAAGAAGGTTTACGAGGAACACTGAAGCTTTCTTT. The genes are TRBV7-8 and TRBJ1-1; D remains unclear. Trimming took 6 bases from V and 1 from J, leaving 18 bases between them. Germline-derived CDR1 and CDR2 are SGHVS and FQNEAQ. There are 16 residues in the CDR3.

For the CDR3, the DNA is TGTGCCAGTAGCGTTAACATAGTCTACGAGCAGTACTTC. It yields the protein CASSVNIVYEQYF. The V and J genes are TRBV19 and TRBJ2-7; D gene ambiguous. Per the germline V gene, CDR1 is LNHDA and CDR2 is SQIVND (reference sequence). V dropped 6 bases and J dropped 3 bases, with 12 bases sitting between them. The CDR3 loop spans 13 amino acids.

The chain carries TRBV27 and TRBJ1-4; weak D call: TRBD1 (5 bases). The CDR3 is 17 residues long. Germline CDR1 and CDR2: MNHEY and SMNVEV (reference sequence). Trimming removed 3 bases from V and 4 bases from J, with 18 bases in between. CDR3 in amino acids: CASSFRPPGPINEKLFF. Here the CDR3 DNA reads TGTGCCAGCAGTTTCAGACCCCCGGGACCGATTAATGAAAAACTGTTTTTT.

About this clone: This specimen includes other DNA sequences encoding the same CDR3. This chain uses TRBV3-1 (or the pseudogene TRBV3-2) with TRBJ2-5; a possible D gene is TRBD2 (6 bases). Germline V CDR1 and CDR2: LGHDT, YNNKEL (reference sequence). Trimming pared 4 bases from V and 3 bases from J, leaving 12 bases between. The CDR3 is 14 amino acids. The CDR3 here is CASSPYGGEETQYF. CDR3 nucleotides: TGTGCCAGCAGCCCGTACGGAGGGGAAGAGACCCAGTACTTC.

The CDR3, as DNA: TGTGCCACCCACTCCGGACAGGGCGGGTTGGGTCAGCCCCAGCATTTT. Residues: CATHSGQGGLGQPQHF. The chain employs TRBV6-6 and TRBJ1-5; 8 positions agree with TRBD1. There are 16 residues in the CDR3. Germline V gives CDR1 MNHNY, CDR2 SVGAGI (reference sequence). V was clipped by 10 bases and J by 6 bases; unmatched bases: 17.

The CDR3 loop is CASTIGVGGNIQYF. The CDR3 DNA follows: TGTGCCAGTACCATAGGGGTGGGGGGAAACATTCAGTACTTC. V usage is TRBV19 and J usage is TRBJ2-4; tentative D call: TRBD2 (6 bases). The germline CDR1 and CDR2 sequences are LNHDA and SQIVND (reference sequence). Trimming took 7 bases from V and 6 from J, leaving 16 bases between them. This CDR3 comprises 14 residues. The variable domain in full, with the rest retrieved from reference TRBV19 and TRBJ2-4, is DGGITQSPKYLFRKEGQNVTLSCEQNLNHDAMYWYRQDPGQGLRLIYYSQIVNDFQKGDIAEGYSVSREKKESFPLTVTSAQKNPTAFYLCASTIGVGGNIQYFGAGTRLSVL.

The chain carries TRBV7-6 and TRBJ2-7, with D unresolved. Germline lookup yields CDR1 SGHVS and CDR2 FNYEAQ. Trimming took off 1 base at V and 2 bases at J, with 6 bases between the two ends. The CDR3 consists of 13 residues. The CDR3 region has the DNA TGTGCCAGCAGCTTAGGGGAACCCTACGAGCAGTACTTC. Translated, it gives CASSLGEPYEQYF.

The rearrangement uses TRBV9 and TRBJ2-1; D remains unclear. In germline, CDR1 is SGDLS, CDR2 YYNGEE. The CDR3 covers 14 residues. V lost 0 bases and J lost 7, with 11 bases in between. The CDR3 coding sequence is TGTGCCAGCAGCGTAGGTAACCCCGAAAATGAGCAGTTCTTC. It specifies CASSVGNPENEQFF.

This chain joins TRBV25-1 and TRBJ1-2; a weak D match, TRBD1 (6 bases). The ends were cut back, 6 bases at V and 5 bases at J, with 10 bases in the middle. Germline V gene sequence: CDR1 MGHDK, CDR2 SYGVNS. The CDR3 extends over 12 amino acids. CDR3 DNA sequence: TGTGCCAGCAGCGACACAGGGTATGGCTACACCTTC. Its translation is CASSDTGYGYTF.

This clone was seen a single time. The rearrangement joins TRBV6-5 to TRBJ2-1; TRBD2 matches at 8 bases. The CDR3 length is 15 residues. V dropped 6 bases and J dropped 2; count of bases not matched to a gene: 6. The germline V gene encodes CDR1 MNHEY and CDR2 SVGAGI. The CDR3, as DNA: TGTGCCAGCAGGGGTTTAGCGGGGACCTACAATGAGCAGTTCTTC. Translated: CASRGLAGTYNEQFF.

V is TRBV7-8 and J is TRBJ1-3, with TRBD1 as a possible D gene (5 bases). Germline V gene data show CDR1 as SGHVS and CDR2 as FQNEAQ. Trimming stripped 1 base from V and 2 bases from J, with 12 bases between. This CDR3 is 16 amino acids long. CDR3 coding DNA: TGTGCCAGCAGCTTAGTTAGGGGTGAAACTGGAAACACCATATATTTT. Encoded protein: CASSLVRGETGNTIYF.

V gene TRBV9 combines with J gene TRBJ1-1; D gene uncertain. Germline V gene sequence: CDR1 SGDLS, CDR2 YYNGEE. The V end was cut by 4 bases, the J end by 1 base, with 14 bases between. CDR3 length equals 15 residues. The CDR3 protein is CASSPLGSPNTEAFF. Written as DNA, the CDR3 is TGTGCCAGCAGCCCTCTTGGCAGTCCGAACACTGAAGCTTTCTTT.

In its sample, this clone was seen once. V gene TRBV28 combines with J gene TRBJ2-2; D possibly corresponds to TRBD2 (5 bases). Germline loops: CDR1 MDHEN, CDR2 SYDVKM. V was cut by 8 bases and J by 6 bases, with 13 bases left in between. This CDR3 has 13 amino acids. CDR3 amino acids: CASFTRPAGELFF. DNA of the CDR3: TGTGCCAGCTTTACTAGGCCCGCCGGGGAGCTGTTTTTT.